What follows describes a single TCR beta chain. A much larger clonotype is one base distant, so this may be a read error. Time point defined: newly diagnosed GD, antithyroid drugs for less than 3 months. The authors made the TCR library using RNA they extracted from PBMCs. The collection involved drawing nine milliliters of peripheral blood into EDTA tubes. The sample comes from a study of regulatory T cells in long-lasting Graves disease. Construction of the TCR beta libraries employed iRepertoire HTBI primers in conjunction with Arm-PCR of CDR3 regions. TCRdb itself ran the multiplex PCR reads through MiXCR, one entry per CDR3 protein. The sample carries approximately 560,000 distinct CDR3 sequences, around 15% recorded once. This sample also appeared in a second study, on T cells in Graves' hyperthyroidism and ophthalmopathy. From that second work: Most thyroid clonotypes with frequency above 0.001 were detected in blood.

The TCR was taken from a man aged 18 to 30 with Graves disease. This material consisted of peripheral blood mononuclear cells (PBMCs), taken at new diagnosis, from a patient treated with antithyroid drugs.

CDR3 in amino acids: CASGGGGTDRSLNQPQHF. CDR3 coding DNA: TGTGCCAGCGGTGGGGGGGGCACCGACAGGTCCCTCAATCAGCCCCAGCATTTT. The chain combines TRBV28 with TRBJ1-5; D is perhaps TRBD1 (6 bases). The CDR3 totals 18 residues. Germline assignment: CDR1 MDHEN and CDR2 SYDVKM. Deletions cut 8 bases from V and 3 bases from J, with 26 bases between.